The T cell receptor beta chain under discussion was sequenced for a study of vaccination and CD4 T cells after COVID-19. Germline trimming cut 5 bases from V and 0 bases from J; bases unmatched to any gene: 7. The CDR3 is made up of 17 amino acids. Germline V gene lookup returns CDR1 SGHAT and CDR2 FQNNGV. Treatment denoted: roughly 11-day PBMC culture with coronavirus spike peptide pools or control peptides (ViraFEST assay). After being plated at roughly 2.2 million per well, PBMCs were cultured with approximately 9.4 IU/ml IL-2 and around 9.2 ug/ml peptide pools. Oncomine TCR Beta short-read sequencing was applied to DNA from cultured CD4+ T cells. TCRdb re-called the PCR reads through MiXCR, storing one row per CDR3 protein. The top ten clones hold about a quarter of a sample with more than 9,500 distinct CDR3 sequences, roughly 33% of them seen once. Regarding this clonotype: Its antigen remains unknown.

This receptor was identified in a human donor with COVID-19. V usage is TRBV11-2 and J usage is TRBJ1-3; 10 positions match TRBD1. The material sequenced was cultured CD4+ T cells from blood. CDR3 nucleotides: TGTGCCAGCAGCGATCGACAGGGGGCCTTCTCTGGAAACACCATATATTTT. Translated: CASSDRQGAFSGNTIYF.